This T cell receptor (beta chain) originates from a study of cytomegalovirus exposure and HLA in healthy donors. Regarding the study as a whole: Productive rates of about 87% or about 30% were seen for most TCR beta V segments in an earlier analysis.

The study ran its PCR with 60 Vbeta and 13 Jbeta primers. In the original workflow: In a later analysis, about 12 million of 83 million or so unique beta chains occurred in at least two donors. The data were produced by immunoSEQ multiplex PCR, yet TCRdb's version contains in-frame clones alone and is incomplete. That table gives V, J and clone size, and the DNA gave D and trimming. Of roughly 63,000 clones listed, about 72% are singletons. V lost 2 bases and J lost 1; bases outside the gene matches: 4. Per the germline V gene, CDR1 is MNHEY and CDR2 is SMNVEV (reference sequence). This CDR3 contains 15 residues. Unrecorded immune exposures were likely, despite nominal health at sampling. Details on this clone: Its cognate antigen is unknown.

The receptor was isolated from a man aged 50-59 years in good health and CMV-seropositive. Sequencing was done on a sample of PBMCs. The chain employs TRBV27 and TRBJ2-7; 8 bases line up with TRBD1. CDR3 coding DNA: TGTGCCAGCAGTTTACGCCGGGACAGGTCCTACGAGCAGTACTTC. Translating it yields CASSLRRDRSYEQYF.